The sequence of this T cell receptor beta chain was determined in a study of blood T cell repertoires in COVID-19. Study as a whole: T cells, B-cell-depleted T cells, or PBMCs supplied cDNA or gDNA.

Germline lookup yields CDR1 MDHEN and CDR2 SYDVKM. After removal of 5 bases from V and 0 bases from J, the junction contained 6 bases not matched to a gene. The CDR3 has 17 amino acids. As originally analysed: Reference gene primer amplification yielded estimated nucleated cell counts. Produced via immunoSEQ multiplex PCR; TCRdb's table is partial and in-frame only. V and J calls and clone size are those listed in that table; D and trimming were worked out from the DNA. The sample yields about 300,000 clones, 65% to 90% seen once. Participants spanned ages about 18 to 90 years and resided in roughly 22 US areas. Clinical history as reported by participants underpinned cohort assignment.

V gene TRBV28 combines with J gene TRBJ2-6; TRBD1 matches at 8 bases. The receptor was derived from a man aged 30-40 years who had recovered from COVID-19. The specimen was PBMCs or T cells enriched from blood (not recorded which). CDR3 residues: CASSPGQGFSGANVLTF. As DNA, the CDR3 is TGTGCCAGCAGTCCCGGACAGGGATTCTCTGGGGCCAACGTCCTGACTTTC.